This entry describes one T cell receptor (beta chain). The antigen is undetermined. Generated by immunoSEQ multiplex PCR, the TCRdb table keeps only in-frame clones and is missing some. The sample holds about 50,000 clones; around nine tenths are singletons and the top ten take less than 7.5%. This entry belongs to a study of OX40 agonist ivuxolimab in advanced cancers. Study-level results: Researchers did not establish what antigens the expanded peripheral T cells target.

Trimming took off 1 base at V and 5 bases at J, with 11 bases between the two ends. Germline V gives CDR1 MGHRA, CDR2 YSYEKL. The CDR3 covers 14 residues. The sequence came from an adult with an advanced solid tumor such as melanoma, head and neck, liver or kidney cancer. This chain uses TRBV4-1 with TRBJ2-5; tentatively, D is TRBD1 or TRBD2 (5 bases each). The starting material was CD4+ or CD8+ T cells sorted from blood, obtained in a trial of the OX40 agonist ivuxolimab. In DNA, the CDR3 is TGCGCCAGCAGCCAAGCCGGGGCGCGGGAGACCCAGTACTTC. Its translation: CASSQAGARETQYF.